Following are 3 T cell receptor beta chains from one sample sequenced in a study of cytomegalovirus exposure and HLA in healthy donors. PCR involved 60 Vbeta and 13 Jbeta primers. The assay was immunoSEQ multiplex PCR, and TCRdb's table has in-frame clones only and misses some. The sample shows 99,000 or so clones, 83% of them seen only once. The sequenced sample was PBMCs. Receptors were obtained from a man aged 18 to 30 in good health and CMV-seronegative.

CDR3 sequence (DNA): TGTGCCAGCAGTAGGGCGGGGGCTGGGCAGTACTTC. Translation: CASSRAGAGQYF. The chain couples TRBV2 to TRBJ2-7; weak D call: TRBD2 (7 bases). The V gene lost 5 bases and the J gene lost 9 bases, with 14 bases spanning the gap. Germline V CDR1 and CDR2: SNHLY, FYNNEI. This CDR3 spans 12 amino acids. The full variable domain, in which reference TRBV2 and TRBJ2-7 provide the parts outside the CDR3, is EPEVTQTPSHQVTQMGQEVILRCVPISNHLYFYWYRQILGQKVEFLVSFYNNEISEKSEIFDDQFSVERPDGSNFTLKIRSTKLEDSAMYFCASSRAGAGQYFGPGTRLTVT.

This chain connects TRBV5-1 to TRBJ2-7; 11 bases are shared with TRBD2. This CDR3 comprises 15 residues. CDR1 SGHRS and CDR2 YFSETQ come from the germline V gene. J lost 0 bases, V lost 5 bases, and 4 bases had no gene match. CDR3 sequence reads: CASRETSGISYEQYF. CDR3 nucleotide sequence: TGCGCCAGCAGAGAGACTAGCGGGATCTCCTACGAGCAGTACTTC. Together with reference TRBV5-1 and TRBJ2-7, the CDR3 gives the full variable domain: KAGVTQTPRYLIKTRGQQVTLSCSPISGHRSVSWYQQTPGQGLQFLFEYFSETQRNKGNFPGRFSGRQFSNSRSEMNVSTLELGDSALYLCASRETSGISYEQYFGPGTRLTVT.

As for this clone: The junction and the germline gene differ at one end; a read error may be behind it. The V call is TRBV18, the J call TRBJ1-3; 9 bases are a match to TRBD1. The CDR3 is 16 residues long. Germline assignment: CDR1 KGHSH and CDR2 LQKENI. In nucleotides, the CDR3 is TGTGCCAGCTCTCCACAGGACAGGGGCTCTGGAAACACCATATATTTT. It encodes CASSPQDRGSGNTIYF. The complete variable domain, with remaining parts taken from reference TRBV18 and TRBJ1-3, reads NAGVMQNPRHLVRRRGQEARLRCSPMKGHSHVYWYRQLPEEGLKFMVYLQKENIIDESGMPKERFSAEFPKEGPSILRIQQVVRGDSAAYFCASSPQDRGSGNTIYFGEGSWLTVV.